This T cell receptor beta chain stems from a study of blood T cell repertoires in COVID-19. Trimming left V 0 bases short and J 3 bases short, with 12 bases between. The germline V gene encodes CDR1 SGHRS and CDR2 YFSETQ. The CDR3 has 15 residues. Recruits, aged about 18 to 100 years, lived in 24 US areas. Generated by immunoSEQ multiplex PCR, the TCRdb table keeps only in-frame clones and is missing some. The sample contains around 230,000 clones, around 90% of which appear only once. V is TRBV5-1 and J is TRBJ1-1, with D perhaps TRBD1 (5 bases). Material: PBMCs or T cells enriched from blood (not recorded which). The clonotype originates from a man aged 18-30 years with acute COVID-19. CDR3 bases: TGCGCCAGCAGCTTGGCCAGCGGAGGGGACACTGAAGCTTTCTTT. Translation: CASSLASGGDTEAFF.